The 9 T cell receptor beta chains below were found in one sample sequenced in a study of cytomegalovirus exposure and HLA in healthy donors. PCR amplification relied on 60 Vbeta primers (plus 13 Jbeta primers). TCRdb's table, derived via immunoSEQ multiplex PCR, lists solely in-frame clones and lacks some. The repertoire holds just over 150,000 clones, with 77% as singletons. Sequencing was carried out using PBMCs. These receptors originate from a woman in her 30s in good health and CMV-seronegative.

The chain combines TRBV5-4 with TRBJ1-4; 8 bases align to TRBD1. Germline V gives CDR1 SGHNT, CDR2 YYREEE (reference sequence). This CDR3 spans 16 amino acids. With 4 bases clipped from V and 9 bases from J, the junction kept 14 bases outside the gene matches. The CDR3 nucleotides are TGTGCCAGCAGCGGAACGGAATCAGGGGGCGAGAAAAAACTGTTTTTT. This encodes CASSGTESGGEKKLFF.

The rearrangement joins TRBV5-4 to TRBJ2-4, with TRBD1 identical over 7 bases. This CDR3 has 14 residues. V was clipped by 4 bases and J by 5 bases; unmatched bases: 6. Germline-derived CDR1 and CDR2 are SGHNT and YYREEE (reference sequence). The CDR3 DNA sequence: TGTGCCAGCAGCGAGAGGGGGACAGAAAACATTCAGTACTTC. Protein product: CASSERGTENIQYF.

This clone has just one count. V is TRBV4-1 and J is TRBJ1-4; TRBD1 is a possible D gene (6 bases). Germline lookup yields CDR1 MGHRA and CDR2 YSYEKL. The ends were cut back, 0 bases at V and 8 bases at J, with 13 bases in the middle. The CDR3 totals 15 residues. In DNA form, the CDR3 reads TGCGCCAGCAGCCAAGAGGGCCAGGGGCGGGAAAAACTGTTTTTT. Amino acid sequence: CASSQEGQGREKLFF.

This chain connects TRBV30 to TRBJ1-1; D possibly corresponds to TRBD1 (6 bases). This CDR3 region has 13 residues. V lost 0 bases and J lost 9, with 14 bases in between. CDR1 and CDR2 from the germline V gene are GTSNPN and SVGIG (reference sequence). CDR3: CAWSVNLQGKAFF. Here the CDR3 DNA reads TGTGCCTGGAGTGTAAATCTCCAGGGGAAAGCTTTCTTT.

This clone was detected only a few times. This rearrangement joins TRBV2 to TRBJ2-1; possibly TRBD1 for D (6 bases). CDR3 length: 15 amino acids. With 1 base removed from V and 5 bases from J, the gap between germline ends came to 12 bases. Germline CDR1 is SNHLY and CDR2 is FYNNEI. The chain's CDR3 is CASSEESGANNEQFF. In DNA form, the CDR3 reads TGTGCCAGCAGTGAAGAGTCAGGGGCAAACAATGAGCAGTTCTTC.

The chain couples TRBV5-4 to TRBJ1-6; 7 positions agree with TRBD1. Unmatched junction bases numbered 3, after V lost 3 bases and J lost 3 bases. The CDR3 runs 15 residues. The germline gives CDR1 SGHNT, CDR2 YYREEE (reference sequence). The CDR3 DNA is TGTGCCAGCAGCTCAGGGACAGTCTATAATTCACCCCTCCACTTT. Its translation: CASSSGTVYNSPLHF.

The chain joins TRBV30 to TRBJ2-7; 8 bases map to TRBD2. Unmatched junction bases numbered 7, after V lost 3 bases and J lost 0 bases. This CDR3 spans 15 amino acids. CDR1 is GTSNPN and CDR2 is SVGIG in the germline V gene (reference sequence). CDR3 nucleotide sequence: TGTGCCTGGAGCAGGACTAGCTCGCGCTCCTACGAGCAGTACTTC. Amino acids: CAWSRTSSRSYEQYF.

J is TRBJ1-2 and V is TRBV2; D perhaps matches TRBD1 (5 bases). The CDR3 sequence is 12 residues long. CDR1 SNHLY and CDR2 FYNNEI come from the germline V gene. The V end lost 6 bases, the J end lost 8 bases, and 13 bases lay between the germline ends. CDR3 in amino acids: CASSGERGGYTF. Written as DNA, the CDR3 is TGTGCCAGCAGCGGAGAAAGGGGAGGCTACACCTTC.

The chain employs TRBV15 and TRBJ2-3, with 7 bases that match TRBD1. The CDR3 has 15 amino acids. The trim removed 7 bases at V and 0 bases at J, leaving 7 bases unmatched. Germline V gives CDR1 LNHNV, CDR2 YYDKDF (reference sequence). CDR3 protein: CATNRGPLSTDTQYF. For the CDR3, the DNA is TGTGCCACCAACAGGGGCCCTTTAAGCACAGATACGCAGTATTTT. Looking up the rest from reference TRBV15 and TRBJ2-3 gives the full variable domain: DAMVIQNPRYQVTQFGKPVTLSCSQTLNHNVMYWYQQKSSQAPKLLFHYYDKDFNNEADTPDNFQSRRPNTSFCFLDIRSPGLGDTAMYLCATNRGPLSTDTQYFGPGTRLTVL.